This T cell receptor beta chain was sequenced for a study of blood T cell repertoires in COVID-19. Study-level information: Whether acute or convalescent, the COVID-19 samples came from the United States, Italy and Spain. The analysed material was cDNA or gDNA that came from T cells, B-cell-depleted T cells, or PBMCs.

TCRdb's table, derived via immunoSEQ multiplex PCR, lists solely in-frame clones and lacks some. The sample records roughly 230,000 clones, roughly 80% being singletons. Trimming removed 7 bases from V and 7 bases from J; junction bases left unmatched: 10. Germline values: CDR1 LNHDA, CDR2 SQIVND (reference sequence). This CDR3 region has 14 residues. This clone was recorded only once. This chain joins TRBV19 and TRBJ1-1; 9 nucleotides align to TRBD1. The specimen was peripheral blood. This receptor was identified in a man aged 45-60 years with active or convalescent COVID-19. The chain's CDR3 is CASTPPTGGREAFF. DNA for the CDR3: TGTGCCAGTACCCCCCCTACAGGGGGCCGTGAAGCTTTCTTT.